This T cell receptor beta chain was recorded in a study of cytomegalovirus exposure and HLA in healthy donors (dated by TCRdb to about 2017). As for the study more broadly: In an earlier analysis of fewer than 750 of the donors, 276 Gb of sequence data and about 110 million unique TCR beta sequences from about 190 million T cells were reported. An early release covering 500 to 750 HLA-typed donors comprised around 300 gigabases of sequencing data and roughly 85 million unique TCR sequences. Of the 398 genotyped donors, roughly 80% were placed in the genetic ancestry cluster associated with self-reported Caucasian donors. The aim of the study was to test whether cataloging public T cell receptors could identify signatures of past pathogen exposure. The study profiled the T cell repertoires of 500 to 800 subjects by immunosequencing and related them to cytomegalovirus serostatus. In addition to the first cohort of hundreds of subjects, a separate validation cohort of 130 or so different subjects was used. To predict cytomegalovirus infection status, the study brought together high-throughput TCR immunosequencing, statistical association of individual TCRs with disease status, and machine learning. A later analysis re-analyzed previously published TCR beta repertoires from roughly 630 donors and added high-resolution HLA genotyping to study TCR occurrence patterns. The later analysis used no new phenotypic data to find candidate immune exposures, relying instead on TCR beta sequences and their occurrence across donors. An earlier analysis of several hundred of the donors applied high-throughput TCR beta sequencing to assess whether each TCR beta V gene segment acted as functional or pseudogenic. Donor age, sex, ethnicity and CMV serostatus were compiled together with the repertoire data. Genome-wide SNP genotypes for about 55% of the roughly 670 donors were used in a later genetic analysis, which treated that subset as a discovery cohort. Every repertoire in the discovery cohort had been generated on one and the same sequencing platform. Class I and class II HLA loci were covered by the typing at four-digit resolution. Typing coverage differed by locus: A, B, C, DRB1 and DQB1 were typed in roughly 620-630 donors, DQA1 in 500 to 550, DPA1 in around 600, and DPB1 in 472. Because of strong linkage in the cohort, five DR-DQ haplotypes were treated as single units for association and clustering. Across approximately 420 genotyped donors of the cohort, an average of about 200,000 unique TCR beta nucleotide sequences per donor were sequenced, and around 19% of those sequences were non-productive. General conclusions and limits of the study: Because counts were too low, approximately 18 rarely observed V segments, including chromosome 9 orphons, were excluded from the earlier analysis of fewer than 650 of the donors. Immune exposure information for the cohort was limited to CMV serostatus. Presence/absence analyses assumed roughly uniform sequencing depth across donors, an assumption that may not hold. In a later analysis, HLA-associated TCR beta chains showed more clonal expansion and lower generation probabilities than non-associated chains that were equally common. Correlated functional status among segregating V segments might reflect linkage disequilibrium, but an unknown experimental factor could not be ruled out. Several of the top co-occurrence clusters appeared to be linked to parvovirus B19, influenza, CMV and Epstein-Barr virus, according to a later analysis. The sequencing pipeline was judged likely to have produced a cluster of highly shared sequence variants as a technical artifact. A further reported finding was that TCR beta sequences accurately predicted the HLA-A and HLA-B alleles for most subjects in the first cohort. In a later genetic analysis, a missense DCLRE1C variant was associated with V-gene and J-gene trimming of TCR beta chains, and the association was replicated in an independent cohort. While some public TCRs were present in many individuals, most TCR sequences turned up only very rarely across donors. In both the original and validation cohorts, the classifier was reported to diagnose cytomegalovirus status with high specificity and sensitivity. A few of the identified cytomegalovirus-associated TCR beta chains were confirmed in vitro to be specific for cytomegalovirus antigens. The study listed 150 to 200 TCR beta chains as associated with cytomegalovirus. According to a later analysis, most CMV-associated TCR beta chains appeared to be HLA-restricted, and the HLA associations seemed to be driven largely by CMV exposure. Assigning TCR associations to individual alleles was difficult when HLA alleles, especially DR and DQ, strongly co-occurred. In a later genetic analysis, fewer N-insertions in productive TCRs were reported among donors in an Asian-associated ancestry cluster than the roughly 640-donor mean. In an earlier analysis of more than 500 of the donors, most TCR beta V segments appeared in productive rearrangements about 87% or about 30% of the time, broadly matching IMGT annotations. Specific HLA alleles were associated with over 15,000 TCR beta sequences at a false discovery rate of 0.05 in a later analysis. The cohort was sequenced for TCR beta chains only, and without alpha or paired-chain data the features that could be detected were limited. It was suggested by the authors that the approach could potentially be generalized to other disease states and immunological phenotypes. Because some donors lacked HLA typing at each locus, the association tests relied only on the typed subset. The 87-base-pair reads could not distinguish some IMGT-functional V segments, including TRBV6-2 and TRBV6-3, so those segments were excluded. In a later analysis, TCR association rates were found to vary across HLA loci, with the most associated TCRs seen for DRB1 alleles and the fewest for HLA-C alleles.

The library was made by the immunoSEQ multiplex PCR assay. For the multiplex PCR, a mixture combining 60 forward primers for TCR Vbeta segments and 13 reverse primers for TCR Jbeta segments was used. A multiplex PCR assay on genomic DNA amplified the CDR3 region of rearranged TCR beta genes. The amplified TCR beta libraries were sequenced on the Illumina HiSeq System as 87-base-pair reads. The paper's processing steps were these. A later analysis counted around 72 million unique TCR beta chains across the roughly 700 repertoires, and some 11 million of these chains were shared by at least two donors. A nearest-neighbor algorithm error-corrected the raw reads and collapsed the reads into unique sequences, merging closely related sequences to remove PCR and sequencing errors. To assign V, D and J gene segments, CDR3 sequences were aligned to IMGT reference sequences. Each retained sequence needed at least a six-nucleotide match to both a V gene segment and a J gene segment. Rearrangements were classified as productive when the CDR3 lacked stop codons and remained in frame with V and J, and all other rearrangements were classified as non-productive. CDR3 was defined according to IMGT convention as the region running from the second conserved V-encoded cysteine to the conserved J-encoded phenylalanine. The earlier analysis of fewer than 700 of the donors excluded sequences that lacked an unambiguous match to a single V gene segment. In an earlier analysis of approximately 560 of the donors, a V segment was called functional when productive rearrangements were above 56.7%, and segregating when the standard deviation between donors exceeded 5%. To diagnose cytomegalovirus status from the catalog of TCR beta chain sequences, a statistical classification framework was built. In a later analysis, TCR nucleotide sequences were compared against IMGT/GENE-DB human TR gene sequences so that V and J genes could be assigned. Using the TCRdist pipeline, a later analysis assigned CDR3 sequences along with most-parsimonious VDJ recombination scenarios. In a later analysis, each TCR beta chain was defined by its CDR3 amino acid sequence together with its V-gene family, and reads without a unique V-gene family were excluded. As a way to deal with suspected cross-contamination and a sequencing artifact, a later analysis dropped roughly 620 nucleotide sequences that were highly shared and had low generation probability. A later analysis calculated a clonal expansion index for each public chain from normalized within-repertoire ranks of inferred template counts. Generation probabilities in a later analysis came from a VDJ recombination model fitted to out-of-frame rearrangements, and those results were checked against IGoR. A later analysis scored TCR-TCR, TCR-HLA and TCR-CMV co-occurrence with hypergeometric tests, applying a repertoire-size bias correction to TCR pairs. To estimate false discovery rates, a later analysis permuted the HLA or CMV assignments 20 times. A later analysis grouped co-occurring TCRs with DBSCAN, adding TCRdist sequence similarity when clustering within HLA-allele-positive subsets. For co-occurrence clustering, repertoires with fewer than 30,000 or more than 120,000 public chains were excluded, along with roughly five repertoires with anomalous nucleotide sharing. This immuneACCESS table, as held by TCRdb, lists in-frame sequences with V and J called but not all clones. Of the missing ones, under half trace to an unresolved V gene in checked studies; the others have no known cause. V and J calls and clone size are as listed in that table; D and trimming were resolved from the DNA. For this sample the table gives 160,000 or so clones, of which less than 85% were detected only once. The ten top clones hold approximately 5.1% of the sample.

In total, fewer than 750 healthy bone marrow donors made up the cohort. At the time of sampling, all cohort members were nominally healthy, though unrecorded immune exposures were likely present. The donor was CMV seronegative and belonged to the group of 352 seronegative cohort members. A peripheral blood sample was provided by each donor, and peripheral blood mononuclear cells were used for TCR beta sequencing. The Qiagen DNeasy Blood Extraction Kit was used to extract genomic DNA from the blood cell samples. Relative to germline, V is missing 6 bases and J is missing 8 bases, with 10 bases of the junction outside any gene match. From the germline V gene (reference sequence), CDR1 is SGHNT and CDR2 is YYREEE. Taken from cysteine to phenylalanine, the CDR3 has 13 residues. Solely the CDR3 DNA is kept, with 39 bases framed from the first base. As to this clone: The specificity of this receptor is unknown. No base quality values were provided; no much bigger clone lies one nucleotide off.

Sequencing input: PBMCs. The source is a man aged 40-55 years in good health and CMV-seronegative. The rearrangement joined TRBV5-4 to TRBJ1-2; the junction holds 7 bases that match TRBD1. The CDR3: CASTLDRARGYTF. The DNA reads TGTGCCAGCACCCTTGACAGGGCTCGAGGCTACACCTTC.